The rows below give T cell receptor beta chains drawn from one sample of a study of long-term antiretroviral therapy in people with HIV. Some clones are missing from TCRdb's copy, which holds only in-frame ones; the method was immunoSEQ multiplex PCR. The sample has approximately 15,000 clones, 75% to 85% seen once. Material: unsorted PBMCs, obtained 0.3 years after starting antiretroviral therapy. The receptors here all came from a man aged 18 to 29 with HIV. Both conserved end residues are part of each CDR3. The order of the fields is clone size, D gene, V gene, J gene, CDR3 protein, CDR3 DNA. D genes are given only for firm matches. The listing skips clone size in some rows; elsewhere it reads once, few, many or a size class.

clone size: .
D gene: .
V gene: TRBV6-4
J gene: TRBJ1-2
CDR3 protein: CASSDSRHSNYGYTF
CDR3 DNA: TGTGCCAGCAGTGACTCGAGACACAGTAACTATGGCTACACCTTC

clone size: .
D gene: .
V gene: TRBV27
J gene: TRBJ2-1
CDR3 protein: CASSSLGYNEQFF
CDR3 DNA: TGTGCCAGCAGCTCCTTAGGGTACAATGAGCAGTTCTTC

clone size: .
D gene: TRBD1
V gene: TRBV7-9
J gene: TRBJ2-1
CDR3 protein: CASSLDRGREQFF
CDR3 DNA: TGTGCCAGCAGCCTCGACAGGGGGAGGGAGCAGTTCTTC

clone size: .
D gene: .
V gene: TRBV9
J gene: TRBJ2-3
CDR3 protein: CASSVASGTDTQYF
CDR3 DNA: TGTGCCAGCAGCGTAGCTAGCGGCACAGATACGCAGTATTTT

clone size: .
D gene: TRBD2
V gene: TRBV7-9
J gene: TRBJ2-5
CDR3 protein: CASSGGRTSGQETQYF
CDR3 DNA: TGTGCCAGCAGCGGAGGGAGGACTAGCGGCCAAGAGACCCAGTACTTC

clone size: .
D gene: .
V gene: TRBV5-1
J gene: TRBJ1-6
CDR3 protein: CASGTADNSPLHF
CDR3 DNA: TGCGCCAGTGGGACCGCAGATAATTCACCCCTCCACTTT

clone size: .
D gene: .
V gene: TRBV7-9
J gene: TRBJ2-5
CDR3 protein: CASDETQYF
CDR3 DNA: TGTGCCAGCGACGAGACCCAGTACTTC

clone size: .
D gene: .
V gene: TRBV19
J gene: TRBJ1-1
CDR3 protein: CASRDESEAFF
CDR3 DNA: TGTGCCAGTAGAGATGAATCTGAAGCTTTCTTT

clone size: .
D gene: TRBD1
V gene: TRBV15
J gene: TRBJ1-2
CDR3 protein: CATSSPGQGILPNYGYTF
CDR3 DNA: TGTGCCACCAGCAGCCCCGGACAGGGGATATTACCAAACTATGGCTACACCTTC

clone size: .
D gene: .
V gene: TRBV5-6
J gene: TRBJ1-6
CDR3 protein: CASSLEYSPNSPLHF
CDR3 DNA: TGTGCCAGCAGCTTGGAATACAGCCCGAATTCACCCCTCCACTTT

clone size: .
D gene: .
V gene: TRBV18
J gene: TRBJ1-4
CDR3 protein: CASSANQGTTNEKLFF
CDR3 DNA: TGTGCCAGCTCTGCCAATCAGGGCACAACTAATGAAAAACTGTTTTTT

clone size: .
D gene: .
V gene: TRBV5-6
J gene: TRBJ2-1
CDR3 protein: CASSQEGGAVYNEQFF
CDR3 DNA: TGTGCCAGCAGCCAAGAGGGGGGGGCTGTCTACAATGAGCAGTTCTTC

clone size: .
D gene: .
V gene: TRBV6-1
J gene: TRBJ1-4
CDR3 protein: CASSSGHSDEKLFF
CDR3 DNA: TGTGCCAGCAGTTCGGGACATTCAGATGAAAAACTGTTTTTT

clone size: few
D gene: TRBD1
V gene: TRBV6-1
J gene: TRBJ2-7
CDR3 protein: CASSEAAPGQGFEQYF
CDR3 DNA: TGTGCCAGCAGTGAAGCCGCCCCGGGACAGGGGTTTGAGCAGTACTTC

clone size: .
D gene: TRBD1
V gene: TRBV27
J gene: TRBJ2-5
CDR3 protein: CASSADRGETQYF
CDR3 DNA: TGTGCCAGCAGTGCTGACAGGGGAGAGACCCAGTACTTC

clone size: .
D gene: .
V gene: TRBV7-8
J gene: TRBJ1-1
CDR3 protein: CASSPGVEWVNTEAFF
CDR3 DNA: TGTGCCAGCAGCCCCGGGGTGGAGTGGGTGAACACTGAAGCTTTCTTT

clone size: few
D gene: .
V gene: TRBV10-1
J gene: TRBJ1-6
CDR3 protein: CASSESTGPLHF
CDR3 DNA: TGCGCCAGCAGTGAGTCGACAGGACCCCTCCACTTT

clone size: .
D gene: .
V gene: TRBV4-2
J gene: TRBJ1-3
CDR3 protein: CASSQELGGNTIYF
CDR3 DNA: TGTGCCAGCAGCCAAGAACTTGGAGGAAACACCATATATTTT

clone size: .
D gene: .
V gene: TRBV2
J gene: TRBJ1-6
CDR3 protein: CASIRILDYNSPLHF
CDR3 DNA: TGTGCCAGCATACGCATCTTGGACTATAATTCACCCCTCCACTTT

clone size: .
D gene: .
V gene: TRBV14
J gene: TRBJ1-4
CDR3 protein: CASSQARVDEKLFF
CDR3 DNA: TGTGCCAGCAGCCAAGCCAGGGTTGATGAAAAACTGTTTTTT

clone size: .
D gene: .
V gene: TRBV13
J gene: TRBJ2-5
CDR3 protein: CASSLVLGGQQETQYF
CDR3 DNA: TGTGCCAGCAGCTTAGTTCTGGGGGGGCAGCAAGAGACCCAGTACTTC

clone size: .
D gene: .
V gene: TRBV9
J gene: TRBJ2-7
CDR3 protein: CASSVGGNYEQYF
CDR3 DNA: TGTGCCAGCAGCGTAGGGGGAAACTACGAGCAGTACTTC

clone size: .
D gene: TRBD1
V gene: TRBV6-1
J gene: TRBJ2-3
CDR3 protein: CASSDRGDTDTQYF
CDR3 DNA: TGTGCCAGCAGCGACAGGGGAGATACAGATACGCAGTATTTT

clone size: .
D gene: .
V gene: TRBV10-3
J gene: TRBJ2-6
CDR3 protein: CAIPASGANVLTF
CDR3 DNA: TGTGCCATCCCAGCGTCTGGGGCCAACGTCCTGACTTTC

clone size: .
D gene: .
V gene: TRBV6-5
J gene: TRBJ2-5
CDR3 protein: CASSYQETQYF
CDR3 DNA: TGTGCCAGCAGTTACCAAGAGACCCAGTACTTC

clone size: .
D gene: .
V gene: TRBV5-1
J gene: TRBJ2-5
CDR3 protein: CASSLGTEGETQYF
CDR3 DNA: TGCGCCAGCAGCCTTGGGACGGAGGGTGAGACCCAGTACTTC

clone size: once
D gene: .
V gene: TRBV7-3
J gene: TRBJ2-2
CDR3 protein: CASSWDGNTGELFF
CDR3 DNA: TGTGCCAGCAGCTGGGACGGGAACACCGGGGAGCTGTTTTTT

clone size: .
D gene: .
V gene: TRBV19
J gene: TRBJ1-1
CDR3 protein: CASQGSKTEAFF
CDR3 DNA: TGTGCCAGCCAGGGAAGTAAAACTGAAGCTTTCTTT

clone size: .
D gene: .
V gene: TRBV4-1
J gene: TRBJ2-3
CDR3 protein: CASSQDRGRGPRSTDTQYF
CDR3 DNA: TGCGCCAGCAGCCAAGATCGGGGACGGGGACCTCGTAGCACAGATACGCAGTATTTT